These 20 T cell receptor beta chains originate from one sample sequenced in a study of OX40 agonist ivuxolimab in advanced cancers. Here immunoSEQ multiplex PCR was the method, and the copy in TCRdb shows in-frame clones only, minus some. The sample carries 50,000 to 70,000 clones, around 83% recorded once. Specimen: CD4+ or CD8+ T cells sorted from blood, collected in a trial of the OX40 agonist ivuxolimab. The receptors come from an adult with an advanced solid tumor such as melanoma, head and neck, liver or kidney cancer.

The V gene is TRBV10-1, the J gene TRBJ1-2; 8 bases match TRBD1. Germline CDR1 WNHNN, CDR2 SYGVQD (reference sequence). V was pared by 6 bases and J by 7 bases, with 7 bases of the junction left unmatched. The CDR3 runs to 13 residues. The CDR3 DNA reads as TGCGCCAGCAGCGCGTACAGGGGGAGTGGCTACACCTTC. This gives the protein CASSAYRGSGYTF.

By share, this clone ranks as medium-sized. The chain employs TRBV28 and TRBJ1-4; 7 bases agree with TRBD1. Germline CDR1 is MDHEN and CDR2 is SYDVKM. The J segment lost 7 bases and the V segment lost 5 bases, leaving 4 bases of the junction unmatched. The CDR3 length is 13 residues. CDR3 nucleotide sequence: TGTGCCAGCAGTGAGGGGGCGGGTGAAAAACTGTTTTTT. It is translated as CASSEGAGEKLFF.

The chain combines TRBV18 with TRBJ2-3; unclear D gene. Trimming cost V 1 base and J 8 bases, with 7 bases left between them. The CDR3 consists of 12 residues. CDR1 KGHSH and CDR2 LQKENI come from the germline V gene. For the CDR3, the DNA is TGTGCCAGCTCACCACGGGTAACTACGCAGTATTTT. This codes for CASSPRVTTQYF.

The chain's CDR3 is CASSTDRVGSYEQYF. DNA for the CDR3: TGTGCCAGCAGTACGGACAGGGTAGGCTCCTACGAGCAGTACTTC. The chain links TRBV6-1 to TRBJ2-7, with 8 bases lining up with TRBD1. Germline CDR1 is MNHNS and CDR2 is SASEGT. This CDR3 comprises 15 residues. The V gene end was trimmed by 5 bases and the J gene end by 0 bases; junction bases not matched to a gene: 6.

The chain combines TRBV6-5 with TRBJ2-1; 13 bases fit TRBD2. This CDR3 contains 15 residues. V was pared by 7 bases and J by 4 bases, with 4 bases of the junction left unmatched. CDR1 and CDR2 (germline): MNHEY, SVGAGI. The CDR3 coding sequence is TGTGCCAGCACTCCGGGACTAGCGGGGTACAATGAGCAGTTCTTC. Protein product: CASTPGLAGYNEQFF.

The genes are TRBV7-2 and TRBJ1-2; D may be TRBD1 (6 bases). The V and J ends lost 1 base and 13 bases respectively, with 16 bases between them. CDR3 length: 13 amino acids. The germline CDR1 and CDR2 sequences are SGHTA and FQGNSA. The chain's CDR3 is CASSLDVDWGPTF. The CDR3 DNA sequence: TGTGCCAGCAGCTTAGACGTAGATTGGGGGCCCACCTTC.

The chain links TRBV7-8 to TRBJ1-2; D call uncertain. The germline V gene has CDR1 SGHVS and CDR2 FQNEAQ. CDR3 size: 13 residues. Trimming stripped 4 bases from V and 6 bases from J, with 12 bases between. CDR3 region: CASSSRVWDGYTF. CDR3 nucleotides: TGTGCCAGCAGCTCCCGGGTCTGGGATGGCTACACCTTC.

This clone was counted between two and nine times. This chain joins TRBV7-8 and TRBJ1-5; D is uncertain. Germline CDR1 reads SGHVS; CDR2 reads FQNEAQ. The CDR3 consists of 13 residues. Trimming removed 5 bases from V and 4 bases from J, with 9 bases in between. CDR3 in amino acids: CASSLARNQPQHF. CDR3 nucleotide sequence: TGTGCCAGCAGCCTGGCGCGGAATCAGCCCCAGCATTTT.

V is TRBV10-3 and J is TRBJ2-1, with 7 bases matching TRBD2. Germline V gene sequence: CDR1 ENHRY, CDR2 SYGVKD. CDR3 length: 16 residues. Trimming at V came to 2 bases and at J to 12 bases, leaving 16 bases not matched to a gene. DNA for the CDR3: TGTGCCATCAGTGAGCCCAGACTAGCATATGGGGCCCGGCAGTTCTTC. Amino acids: CAISEPRLAYGARQFF.

This clone was seen a single time. This chain links TRBV21-1 with TRBJ1-6; TRBD1, the table's D call, lacks a check against the DNA. TRBV21-1 counts as a pseudogene. This CDR3 is built from 14 residues. The chain's CDR3 is CASSNRDRGSPLHF. The CDR3 DNA sequence: TGTGCCAGCAGCAACCGGGACAGGGGTTCACCCCTCCACTTT.

The CDR3 sequence: CASSSGGEAFF. CDR3 nucleotide sequence: TGTGCCAGCAGCTCCGGGGGTGAAGCTTTCTTT. The chain recombines TRBV11-1 with TRBJ1-1; D perhaps matches TRBD1 (5 bases). From germline, CDR1 is SGHAT and CDR2 FQDESV (reference sequence). Between the trimmed V and J ends, which lost 4 bases and 7 bases, there was a span of 7 bases. This CDR3 is built from 11 residues. Using reference TRBV11-1 and TRBJ1-1 for the parts outside the CDR3, the full variable domain is EAEVAQSPRYKITEKSQAVAFWCDPISGHATLYWYRQILGQGPELLVQFQDESVVDDSQLPKDRFSAERLKGVDSTLKIQPAELGDSAMYLCASSSGGEAFFGQGTRLTVV.

V and J are TRBV7-3 and TRBJ2-4, with D perhaps TRBD1 (6 bases). CDR1 and CDR2 (germline): SGHTA, FQGTGA. Trimming removed 5 bases at V and 0 bases at J, with 11 bases between. The CDR3 runs 15 residues. The CDR3 loop is CASSLRGEAKNIQYF. Here the CDR3 DNA reads TGTGCCAGCAGCCTCAGGGGAGAAGCCAAAAACATTCAGTACTTC.

The rearrangement joins TRBV30 to TRBJ1-1; possibly TRBD1 for D (5 bases). This CDR3 spans 14 amino acids. V lost 0 bases and J 1 base, leaving 9 bases between the germline ends. Per the germline V gene, CDR1 is GTSNPN and CDR2 is SVGIG (reference sequence). The CDR3 DNA is TGTGCCTGGAGTGTACGACAGACGAACACTGAAGCTTTCTTT. It specifies CAWSVRQTNTEAFF. The full variable domain, rest sourced from reference TRBV30 and TRBJ1-1, is SQTIHQWPATLVQPVGSPLSLECTVEGTSNPNLYWYRQAAGRGLQLLFYSVGIGQISSEVPQNLSASRPQDRQFILSSKKLLLSDSGFYLCAWSVRQTNTEAFFGQGTRLTVV.

The genes are TRBV28 and TRBJ2-2, with D possibly being TRBD2 (7 bases). CDR3 length: 18 residues. Trimming took 3 bases from V and 4 from J, leaving 21 bases between them. Germline V gene lookup returns CDR1 MDHEN and CDR2 SYDVKM. The CDR3 reads CASSFGNGWEGGTGELFF. In DNA, the CDR3 is TGTGCCAGCAGTTTCGGAAATGGTTGGGAGGGGGGCACCGGGGAGCTGTTTTTT. Together with reference TRBV28 and TRBJ2-2, the CDR3 gives the full variable domain: DVKVTQSSRYLVKRTGEKVFLECVQDMDHENMFWYRQDPGLGLRLIYFSYDVKMKEKGDIPEGYSVSREKKERFSLILESASTNQTSMYLCASSFGNGWEGGTGELFFGEGSRLTVL.

This chain connects TRBV2 to TRBJ2-3, with TRBD1 matching 7 bases. The CDR3 has 14 residues. Germline V gene lookup returns CDR1 SNHLY and CDR2 FYNNEI. V lost 10 bases and J lost 0; bases outside the gene matches: 7. For the CDR3, the DNA is TGTGCCATACCCGGACAGGCGAGCACAGATACGCAGTATTTT. Protein: CAIPGQASTDTQYF.

The chain employs TRBV5-1 and TRBJ2-7; the D gene could be TRBD1 or TRBD2 (6 bases each). Trimming removed 5 bases at V and 0 bases at J, with 27 bases between. Per the germline V gene, CDR1 is SGHRS and CDR2 is YFSETQ. The CDR3 is 19 amino acids. In DNA form, the CDR3 reads TGCGCCAGCAGACGCGAATGGGGGGCCGGAAGCCTCAGCTCCTACGAGCAGTACTTC. Protein product: CASRREWGAGSLSSYEQYF. Variable domain in full (rest from reference TRBV5-1 and TRBJ2-7): KAGVTQTPRYLIKTRGQQVTLSCSPISGHRSVSWYQQTPGQGLQFLFEYFSETQRNKGNFPGRFSGRQFSNSRSEMNVSTLELGDSALYLCASRREWGAGSLSSYEQYFGPGTRLTVT.

This chain connects TRBV7-2 to TRBJ2-1; 12 positions agree with TRBD2. V was clipped by 0 bases and J by 7 bases; unmatched bases: 7. Germline V gene sequence: CDR1 SGHTA, CDR2 FQGNSA. The CDR3 totals 17 residues. DNA of the CDR3: TGTGCCAGCAGCTTAGCGGCTAGCGGGGGGGCCCAAAATGAGCAGTTCTTC. It yields the protein CASSLAASGGAQNEQFF.

The rearrangement uses TRBV19 and TRBJ1-6; 7 nucleotides agree with TRBD1. Losses at the gene ends were 7 bases for V and 10 bases for J; bases not matched to a gene: 16. The CDR3 covers 16 residues. Germline V gene lookup returns CDR1 LNHDA and CDR2 SQIVND (reference sequence). The CDR3 protein is CASTLNYDRAYSPLHF. DNA for the CDR3: TGTGCCAGTACCCTAAACTACGACAGGGCTTACTCACCCCTCCACTTT.

This clone appeared a single time. The J gene is TRBJ2-2, the V gene TRBV5-1; 12 positions agree with TRBD2. The junction had 8 bases not matched to a gene; V was cut back by 3 bases and J by 8 bases. Germline V lookup: CDR1 SGHRS, CDR2 YFSETQ. The CDR3 sequence is 16 residues long. This chain's CDR3 is CASSWGRLAGEGELFF. The CDR3 DNA is TGCGCCAGCAGCTGGGGGAGACTAGCGGGAGAAGGGGAGCTGTTTTTT.

The chain employs TRBV2 and TRBJ2-7; 9 nucleotides align to TRBD1. Trimming removed 1 base from V and 2 bases from J; junction bases left unmatched: 3. The CDR3 runs 15 residues. Germline V lookup: CDR1 SNHLY, CDR2 FYNNEI. The CDR3 loop reads CASSEGQGDPYEQYF. In nucleotides, the CDR3 is TGTGCCAGCAGTGAAGGACAGGGGGATCCCTACGAGCAGTACTTC.